The TCR beta chain under discussion was sequenced for a study of cytomegalovirus exposure and HLA in healthy donors. The CDR3 length is 15 residues. Germline CDR1 is MDHEN and CDR2 is SYDVKM. Losses at the gene ends were 6 bases for V and 1 base for J; bases not matched to a gene: 5. With 60 Vbeta and 13 Jbeta primers, the PCR was carried out. Libraries were prepared by immunoSEQ multiplex PCR; TCRdb keeps only in-frame clonotypes and omits some of them. Of 100,000 or so clones in the sample, around 80% were seen once. This chain uses TRBV28 with TRBJ1-5; 8 nucleotides align to TRBD1. The source material was PBMCs. The clonotype comes from a man aged 40-55 years in good health and CMV-seronegative. CDR3 sequence: CASRQQGVSNQPQHF. The DNA of the CDR3 is TGTGCCAGCAGACAACAGGGGGTAAGCAATCAGCCCCAGCATTTT.